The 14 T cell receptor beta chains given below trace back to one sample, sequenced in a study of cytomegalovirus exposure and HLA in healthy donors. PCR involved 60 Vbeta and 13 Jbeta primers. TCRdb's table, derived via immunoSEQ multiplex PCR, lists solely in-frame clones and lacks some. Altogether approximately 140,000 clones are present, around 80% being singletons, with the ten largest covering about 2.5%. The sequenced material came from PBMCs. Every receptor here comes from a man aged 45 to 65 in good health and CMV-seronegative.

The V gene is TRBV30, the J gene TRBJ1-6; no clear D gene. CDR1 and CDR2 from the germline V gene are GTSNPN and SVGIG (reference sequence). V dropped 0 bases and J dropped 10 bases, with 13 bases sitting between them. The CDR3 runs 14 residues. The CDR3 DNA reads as TGTGCCTGGAGTGTAAACCGCGAACGGTCACCCCTCCACTTT. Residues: CAWSVNRERSPLHF.

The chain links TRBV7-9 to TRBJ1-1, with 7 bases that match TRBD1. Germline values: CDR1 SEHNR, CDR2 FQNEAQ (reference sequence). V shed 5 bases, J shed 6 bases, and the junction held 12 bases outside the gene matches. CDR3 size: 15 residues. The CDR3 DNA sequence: TGTGCCAGCAGCCCAGAGGGACAGTTCAAACCTGAAGCTTTCTTT. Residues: CASSPEGQFKPEAFF.

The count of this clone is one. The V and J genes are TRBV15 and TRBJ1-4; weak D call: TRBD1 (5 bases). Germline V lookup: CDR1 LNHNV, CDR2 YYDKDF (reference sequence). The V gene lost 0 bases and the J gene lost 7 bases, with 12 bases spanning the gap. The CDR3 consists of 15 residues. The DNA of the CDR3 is TGTGCCACCAGCAGAGATCTCAGGGCAGGTGAAAAACTGTTTTTT. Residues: CATSRDLRAGEKLFF. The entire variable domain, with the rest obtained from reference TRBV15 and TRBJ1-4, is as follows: DAMVIQNPRYQVTQFGKPVTLSCSQTLNHNVMYWYQQKSSQAPKLLFHYYDKDFNNEADTPDNFQSRRPNTSFCFLDIRSPGLGDTAMYLCATSRDLRAGEKLFFGSGTQLSVL.

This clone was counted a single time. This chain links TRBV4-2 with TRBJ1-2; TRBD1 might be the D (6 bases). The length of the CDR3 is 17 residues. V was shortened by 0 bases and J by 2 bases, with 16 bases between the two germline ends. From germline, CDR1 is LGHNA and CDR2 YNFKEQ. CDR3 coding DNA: TGTGCCAGCAGCCAAGATGGAGCGTGGCAGGGGAACTATGGCTACACCTTC. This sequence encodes CASSQDGAWQGNYGYTF.

The CDR3 bases are TGCGCCAGCAGCGGGCTAGCGGGGGGGTACAATGAGCAGTTCTTC. It yields the protein CASSGLAGGYNEQFF. The V and J genes are TRBV4-1 and TRBJ2-1, with 12 positions matching TRBD2. Germline V gene data show CDR1 as MGHRA and CDR2 as YSYEKL. After removal of 5 bases from V and 4 bases from J, the junction contained 3 bases not matched to a gene. There are 15 residues in the CDR3.

The CDR3 DNA sequence: TGCGCCAGCAGCTTGCTGAGCGGGGGCACAGATACGCAGTATTTT. Translating it yields CASSLLSGGTDTQYF. The J gene is TRBJ2-3, the V gene TRBV5-1, with 7 positions matching TRBD2. Germline trimming cut 1 base from V and 1 base from J; bases unmatched to any gene: 3. Germline values: CDR1 SGHRS, CDR2 YFSETQ. The CDR3 is made up of 15 amino acids. The variable domain in full, completed from reference TRBV5-1 and TRBJ2-3, reads KAGVTQTPRYLIKTRGQQVTLSCSPISGHRSVSWYQQTPGQGLQFLFEYFSETQRNKGNFPGRFSGRQFSNSRSEMNVSTLELGDSALYLCASSLLSGGTDTQYFGPGTRLTVL.

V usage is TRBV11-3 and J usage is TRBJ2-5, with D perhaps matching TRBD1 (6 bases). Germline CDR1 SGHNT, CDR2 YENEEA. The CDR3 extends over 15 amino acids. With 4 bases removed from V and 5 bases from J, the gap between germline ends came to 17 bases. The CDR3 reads CASSSGVLGAETQYF. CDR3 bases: TGTGCCAGCAGCTCCGGCGTATTGGGGGCGGAGACCCAGTACTTC.

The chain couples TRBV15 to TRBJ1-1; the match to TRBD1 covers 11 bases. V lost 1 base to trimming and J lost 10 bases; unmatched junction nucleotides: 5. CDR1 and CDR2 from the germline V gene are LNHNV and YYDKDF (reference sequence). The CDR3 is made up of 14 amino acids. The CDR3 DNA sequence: TGTGCCACCAGCAGAGCCGCGGGACAGGGGGGAGCTTTCTTT. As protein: CATSRAAGQGGAFF.

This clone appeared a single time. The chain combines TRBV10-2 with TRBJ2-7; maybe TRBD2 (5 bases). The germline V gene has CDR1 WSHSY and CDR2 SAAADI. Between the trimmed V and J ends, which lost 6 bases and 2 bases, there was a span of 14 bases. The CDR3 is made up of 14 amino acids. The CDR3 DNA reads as TGCGCCAGCAGCCAAGGACTGATGCCCTACGAGCAGTACTTC. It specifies CASSQGLMPYEQYF.

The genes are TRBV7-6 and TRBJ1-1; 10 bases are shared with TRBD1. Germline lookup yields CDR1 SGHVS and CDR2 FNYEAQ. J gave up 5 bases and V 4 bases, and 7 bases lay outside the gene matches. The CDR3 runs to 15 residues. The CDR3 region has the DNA TGTGCCAGCAGCTCCCGACAGGGGGCGCGGACTGAAGCTTTCTTT. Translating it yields CASSSRQGARTEAFF.

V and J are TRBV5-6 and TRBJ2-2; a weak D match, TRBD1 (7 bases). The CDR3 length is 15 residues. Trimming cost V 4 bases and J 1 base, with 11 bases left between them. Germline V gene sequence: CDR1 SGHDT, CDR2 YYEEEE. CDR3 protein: CASSLQGGNTGELFF. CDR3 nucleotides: TGTGCCAGCAGCCTCCAGGGGGGGAACACCGGGGAGCTGTTTTTT.

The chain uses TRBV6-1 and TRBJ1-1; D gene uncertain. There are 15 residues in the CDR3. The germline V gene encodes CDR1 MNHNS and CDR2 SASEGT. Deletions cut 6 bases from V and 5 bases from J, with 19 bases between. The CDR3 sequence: CASRGSRATRTEAFF. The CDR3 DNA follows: TGTGCCAGCAGAGGGAGCCGGGCCACACGGACTGAAGCTTTCTTT.

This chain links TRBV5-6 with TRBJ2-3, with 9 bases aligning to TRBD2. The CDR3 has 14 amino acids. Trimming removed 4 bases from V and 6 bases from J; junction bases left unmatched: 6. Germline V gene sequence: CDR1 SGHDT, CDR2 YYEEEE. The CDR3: CASSGTGTSDTQYF. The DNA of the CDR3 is TGTGCCAGCAGCGGTACCGGGACTAGCGATACGCAGTATTTT.

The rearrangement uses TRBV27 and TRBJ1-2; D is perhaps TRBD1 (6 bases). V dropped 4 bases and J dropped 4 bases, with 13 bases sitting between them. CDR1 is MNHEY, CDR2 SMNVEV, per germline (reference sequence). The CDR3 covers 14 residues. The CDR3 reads CASSSPLRGYGYTF. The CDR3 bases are TGTGCCAGCAGTTCACCTCTCAGGGGCTATGGCTACACCTTC.